The clone carrying this T cell receptor beta chain was found many times. Its antigen is undetermined. This entry comes from a study of CD8 T cells in ankylosing spondylitis. The germline gives CDR1 SGHTA, CDR2 FQGNSA. V lost 0 bases and J 3 bases, leaving 12 bases between the germline ends. The CDR3 sequence is 16 residues long. Findings and limits, study-wide: Disease-associated clones were CD8+ and fairly uncommon in peripheral blood.

MiXCR, applied by TCRdb to the 5' RACE reads, yields one record per CDR3 protein. The sample lists a few hundred thousand distinct CDR3 sequences; 11% were seen once. The sample comprised blood, either unsorted or a sorted T cell fraction (not recorded which). The source is a female donor with ankylosing spondylitis or in good health (not recorded which). The chain employs TRBV7-2 and TRBJ2-1; D remains ambiguous. The CDR3 DNA is TGTGCCAGCAGCTTAGCTCCAGGAAGGAGCTACAATGAGCAGTTCTTC. As protein: CASSLAPGRSYNEQFF.